Listed here are 25 T cell receptor beta chains from one sample, sequenced in a study of CD8+ T cells in alopecia areata. cDNA reverse transcribed from extracted RNA served as the sequencing template. Sequencing was performed with immunoSEQ multiplex PCR; in TCRdb, only in-frame clones are kept and a portion is missing. This repertoire holds around 100,000 clones, and none appear only once. Sequencing was performed on lesional skin. Receptors were obtained from a C3H/HeJ mouse with alopecia areata. MHC haplotype of the mouse line: H2-k.

This clone was seen ten or more times. Gene names follow the mouse nomenclature. Sequencing ends 4 residues short of the CDR3 end; the germline J gene provides the rest. V usage is TRBV13-3 and J usage is TRBJ2-2, with 10 bases that match TRBD2. CDR1 and CDR2 from the germline V gene are NNHDY and SYVADS. The trim removed 3 bases at V and 4 bases at J, leaving 6 bases unmatched. This CDR3 region has 16 residues. The CDR3 region is CASSGDWGVATGQLYF. The covered CDR3 bases are TGTGCCAGCAGTGGCGACTGGGGGGTTGCCACCGGG.

This clone was recorded at least ten times. Any gene name here is a mouse gene name. Sequencing ends 4 residues short of the CDR3 end; the germline J gene provides the rest. This sequence joins TRBV1 and TRBJ1-2, with 7 bases that match TRBD1. V was pared by 6 bases and J by 2 bases, with 6 bases of the junction left unmatched. The CDR3 consists of 14 residues. CDR1 is NSQYPW and CDR2 is LRSPGD in the germline V gene (reference sequence). The CDR3 spells CTCRRQGRNSDYTF. The CDR3 bases that were read are TGCACCTGCAGAAGACAGGGTAGGAACTCC.

This clone has just a few counts. All gene names here are mouse names. Read sequence stops 4 residues before the CDR3 end, and the germline J gene provides the missing end. V usage is TRBV1 and J usage is TRBJ2-2, with TRBD2 identical over 7 bases. The CDR3 is 16 residues long. The germline V gene has CDR1 NSQYPW and CDR2 LRSPGD (reference sequence). The ends lost 1 base at V and 0 bases at J; junction bases unmatched: 2. Incomplete CDR3 DNA: TGCACCTGCAGTGCAGGAGACTGGGCAAACACCGGG. Translating gives CTCSAGDWANTG. The full-length CDR3 reads as CTCSAGDWANTGQLYF.

A few counts support this clone. The genes and germline here are from mouse. The missing CDR3 end, 4 residues past where the read stops, is filled in from the germline J gene. The V and J genes are TRBV19 and TRBJ2-5; 8 bases match TRBD2. Germline V gene data show CDR1 as FNHDT and CDR2 as SITEND (reference sequence). CDR3 length equals 15 residues. CDR3 bases read: TGTGCCAGCAGTATCGCTGGGGGGACGGGTGAC. Its protein product is CASSIAGGTGD. The CDR3 as a whole reads CASSIAGGTGDTQYF.

This clone was recorded a few times. Gene names denote mouse genes. The sequenced fragment ends 4 residues before the CDR3 boundary, so the rest is inferred from the germline J gene. This chain joins TRBV19 and TRBJ2-7; 12 bases align to TRBD2. Germline CDR1 is FNHDT and CDR2 is SITEND (reference sequence). With V trimmed by 3 bases and J by 3 bases, 4 bases remained unmatched. The CDR3 contains 15 residues. CDR3 bases read: TGTGCCAGCAGTACTCGACTGGGGGGGCGCTAT. Amino acid sequence: CASSTRLGGRY. The entire CDR3 reads CASSTRLGGRYEQYF.

As to this clone: Gene names are the mouse ones. The CDR3 end falls 4 residues outside the read, so it is completed with the germline J gene. The rearrangement links TRBV13-3 to TRBJ2-3, with 9 bases lining up with TRBD2. Germline loops: CDR1 NNHDY, CDR2 SYVADS. J gave up 3 bases and V 0 bases, and 8 bases lay outside the gene matches. The CDR3 length is 17 residues. CDR3 bases read: TGTGCCAGCAGTGATGCGAGCTGGGGGGGTGAAGCAGAA. Translation: CASSDASWGGEAE. The entire CDR3 is CASSDASWGGEAETLYF.

In this sample, this clone turned up many times. Gene and germline names: mouse. Read data end 4 residues before the CDR3 end; the end is taken from the germline J gene. The chain links TRBV13-3 to TRBJ2-1, with D maybe TRBD2 (6 bases). CDR3 length: 16 residues. Trimming took off 3 bases at V and 4 bases at J, with 17 bases between the two ends. CDR1 and CDR2 from the germline V gene are NNHDY and SYVADS. The CDR3 loop reads CASSARGGTDYAEQFF. Partial CDR3 DNA: TGTGCCAGCAGTGCCCGTGGGGGAACGGATTATGCT.

In its sample, this clone was seen a few times. The genes are named according to mouse. The DNA ends 4 residues before the CDR3 does, and the rest of the CDR3 is filled in from the germline J gene. The chain uses TRBV17 and TRBJ2-7, with unresolved D. Germline V gives CDR1 MNHDT, CDR2 YYDKIL. This CDR3 is 12 amino acids long. With 4 bases removed from V and 3 bases from J, the gap between germline ends came to 7 bases. Here the CDR3 reads CASSKGFYEQYF. CDR3 bases read: TGTGCTAGCAGTAAAGGTTTCTAT. The whole variable domain, remainder taken from reference TRBV17 and TRBJ2-7, is DTTVKQNPRYKLARVGKPVNLICSQTMNHDTMYWYQKKPNQAPKLLLFYYDKILNREADTFEKFQSSRPNNSFCSLYIGSAGLEYSAMYLCASSKGFYEQYFGPGTRLTVL.

This clone was seen repeatedly, ten times or more. Mouse gene names and germline throughout. The read ends 4 residues shy of where the CDR3 ends; the end is completed using the germline J gene. The gene calls are TRBV13-3 and TRBJ2-1, with a possible D match to TRBD2 (6 bases). The germline V gene has CDR1 NNHDY and CDR2 SYVADS. This CDR3 is 12 amino acids long. CDR3 loop: CASSPDWPEQFF. The CDR3 DNA, read in part, is TGTGCCAGCAGCCCTGACTGGCCT.

This clone occurred a few times. The germline and genes are mouse ones. The read terminates 4 residues before the CDR3 end, so the remaining end is supplied by the germline J gene. J is TRBJ1-2 and V is TRBV1, with 8 bases aligning to TRBD1. This CDR3 contains 16 residues. Losses at the gene ends were 1 base for V and 3 bases for J; bases not matched to a gene: 7. Looked up from germline, CDR1 is NSQYPW and CDR2 is LRSPGD (reference sequence). The DNA read from the CDR3 is TGCACCTGCAGTGCAGCTCGGGACAGGAGGGACTCC. Amino acids: CTCSAARDRRDS. The CDR3 in its entirety is CTCSAARDRRDSDYTF.

On this clone: Gene names follow the mouse nomenclature. The read ends 4 residues shy of where the CDR3 ends; the end is completed using the germline J gene. The chain has TRBV19 and TRBJ2-3, with 9 bases fitting TRBD1. Germline V gives CDR1 FNHDT, CDR2 SITEND (reference sequence). This CDR3 region has 16 residues. V lost 1 base, J lost 2 bases, and 5 bases stayed unmatched. The covered CDR3 bases are TGTGCCAGCAGTATATCCGGGACAGGGTTTGCAGAA. Its translation is CASSISGTGFAE. The whole CDR3 region reads CASSISGTGFAETLYF.

This clone came up many times. The germline and genes are mouse ones. The read finishes 4 residues shy of the CDR3 end, and the germline J gene is used to complete it. This chain joins TRBV13-3 and TRBJ2-7, with 7 positions matching TRBD1. CDR1 is NNHDY, CDR2 SYVADS, per germline. The V gene end was trimmed by 4 bases and the J gene end by 0 bases; junction bases not matched to a gene: 4. The CDR3 covers 14 residues. CDR3 DNA (partial): TGTGCCAGCAGTCCCGGGACAGTCTCCTAT. It is translated as CASSPGTVSY. The entire CDR3 protein is CASSPGTVSYEQYF.

This clone was seen many times. Gene names are the mouse ones. The read terminates 4 residues before the CDR3 end, so the remaining end is supplied by the germline J gene. The chain links TRBV13-3 to TRBJ2-2, with TRBD1 matching over 7 bases. Germline V lookup: CDR1 NNHDY, CDR2 SYVADS. The ends lost 3 bases at V and 0 bases at J; junction bases unmatched: 2. The CDR3 runs to 15 residues. The DNA read from the CDR3 is TGTGCCAGCAGTGGCAGGGGGTCAAACACCGGG. Its translation: CASSGRGSNTG. The entire CDR3 sequence reads CASSGRGSNTGQLYF.

This clone turned up a few times. Genes and germline come from the mouse. The CDR3 goes on 4 residues after the read ends, and that part is filled in from the germline J gene. The V and J genes are TRBV13-2 and TRBJ1-4, with 10 bases aligning to TRBD1. J was trimmed by 3 bases and V by 3 bases; bases with no gene match: 2. This CDR3 region has 15 residues. CDR1 is NNHNN and CDR2 is SYGAGS in the germline V gene (reference sequence). CDR3 bases read: TGTGCCAGCGGTGGGGGACAGGGGCCCAACGAA. Translating it yields CASGGGQGPNE. The whole CDR3 region reads CASGGGQGPNERLFF.

The sample holds a few counts of this clone. The listed genes are named as in mouse. The sequenced part of the CDR3 DNA is TGTGCTAGCAGGCGACTGAACTATGCT. Translation gives CASRRLNYA. In full, the CDR3 is CASRRLNYAEQFF. V gene TRBV17 combines with J gene TRBJ2-1, with D perhaps matching TRBD2 (5 bases). The read terminates 4 residues ahead of where the CDR3 ends, so the germline J gene completes it. V was clipped by 6 bases and J by 1 base, with 7 bases between them. Germline CDR1 reads MNHDT; CDR2 reads YYDKIL. CDR3 length: 13 residues.

Only a few counts were recorded for this clone. Germline and genes here are mouse. The read stops 4 residues short of the end of the CDR3; the missing end is completed from the germline J gene. V gene TRBV19 combines with J gene TRBJ1-4; 10 bases match TRBD1. Germline CDR1 reads FNHDT; CDR2 reads SITEND (reference sequence). The junction had 7 bases not matched to a gene; V was cut back by 5 bases and J by 3 bases. The CDR3 has 16 residues. This CDR3 reads CASSTTDRGPNERLFF. CDR3 bases read: TGTGCCAGCAGCACCACCGACAGGGGGCCCAACGAA.

With respect to this clone: TCRdb lists a protein that is different at residue 12 from the translated DNA; the protein given here uses the DNA translation. Gene and germline names: mouse. The CDR3 extends 3 residues past the end of the read, so its final part is completed from the germline J gene. V is TRBV12-2 and J is TRBJ1-3; possibly TRBD1 for D (5 bases). Germline CDR1 is SGHLS and CDR2 is HYDKME. CDR3 length: 15 residues. Trimming left V 2 bases short and J 2 bases short, with 12 bases between. CDR3 residues: CASSPGGRTGNTLYF. The CDR3 bases that were read are TGTGCCAGCTCTCCCGGGGGGAGGACTGGAAATACG.

This clone was detected many times. Genes here carry mouse names. The observed sequence ends 4 residues before the CDR3 terminus, with the missing tail filled in from the germline J gene. V gene TRBV13-1 combines with J gene TRBJ1-2; TRBD1 aligns across 8 bases. The J segment lost 0 bases and the V segment lost 0 bases, leaving 1 base of the junction unmatched. The CDR3 consists of 15 residues. Germline CDR1 and CDR2: NSHNY and SYGAGN. The CDR3: CASSDAQGANSDYTF. CDR3 DNA (partial): TGTGCCAGCAGTGATGCACAGGGGGCAAACTCC.

This clone was recorded a few times. The genes and germline here are from mouse. The DNA ends 4 residues before the CDR3 does, and the rest of the CDR3 is filled in from the germline J gene. The sample has other DNA sequences that encode this CDR3 too. The chain employs TRBV13-3 and TRBJ2-1; TRBD1 agrees at 8 bases. Losses at the gene ends were 5 bases for V and 0 bases for J; bases not matched to a gene: 4. Germline V gene sequence: CDR1 NNHDY, CDR2 SYVADS. This CDR3 comprises 15 residues. CDR3 bases read: TGTGCCAGCAGCGTTACAGGGGGTAACTATGCT. Protein: CASSVTGGNYA. The whole CDR3 sequence reads CASSVTGGNYAEQFF.

Worth noting for this clone: Gene names are mouse gene names. The read falls 4 residues short of the CDR3 end, and the missing part is taken from the germline J gene. V is TRBV17 and J is TRBJ2-3; 9 bases agree with TRBD2. V dropped 2 bases and J dropped 0; count of bases not matched to a gene: 3. The V gene's germline CDR1 is MNHDT and CDR2 YYDKIL. The length of the CDR3 is 16 residues. CDR3 DNA, as far as it was read: TGTGCTAGCAGTAGAAAGGACTGGGGAAGTGCAGAA. Translated: CASSRKDWGSAE. The full CDR3 protein is CASSRKDWGSAETLYF.

This clone has more than one count but fewer than ten. Gene labels here are mouse ones. The read falls 4 residues short of the CDR3 end, and the missing part is taken from the germline J gene. The chain is built from TRBV13-3 and TRBJ2-4; D call uncertain. Germline V gene data show CDR1 as NNHDY and CDR2 as SYVADS. V was shortened by 2 bases and J by 0 bases, with 7 bases between the two germline ends. The CDR3 spans 14 residues. The sequenced CDR3 bases are TGTGCCAGCAGTGAATTTTCTAGTCAAAAC. The encoded protein is CASSEFSSQN. The complete CDR3 sequence is CASSEFSSQNTLYF.

A remark on this clone: Germline and genes: mouse. Coverage ceases 4 residues before the CDR3 finishes, and the germline J gene fills in the end. Distinct nucleotide sequences in the sample also encode this CDR3. The chain recombines TRBV13-2 with TRBJ2-7; 7 bases agree with TRBD2. CDR1 and CDR2 (germline): NNHNN, SYGAGS (reference sequence). The CDR3 consists of 15 residues. V shed 0 bases and J 1 base; nucleotides not matched to a gene: 4. The CDR3 DNA, read in part, is TGTGCCAGCGGTGATGCGCCTGGGGGTTCCTAT. Translating it yields CASGDAPGGSY. The CDR3 reads in full as CASGDAPGGSYEQYF.

Details on this clone: These gene names are mouse names. The observed sequence ends 4 residues before the CDR3 terminus, with the missing tail filled in from the germline J gene. V and J are TRBV13-3 and TRBJ2-1; 9 bases are a match to TRBD2. The CDR3 is 15 residues long. Germline V lookup: CDR1 NNHDY, CDR2 SYVADS. The V segment lost 2 bases and the J segment 6 bases; nucleotides outside the gene matches: 6. The CDR3 DNA, read in part, is TGTGCCAGCAGTGAAGGGGGCTGGGGGGGTGCT. Translated: CASSEGGWGGA. The whole CDR3 is CASSEGGWGGAEQFF.

In this sample, this clone turned up many times. Genes and germline come from the mouse. The read gets to within 4 residues of the CDR3 end, and the germline J gene fills in the rest. The chain employs TRBV14 and TRBJ2-7; TRBD1 matches 7 bases. Germline V gives CDR1 SGHDT, CDR2 FRDEAV. This CDR3 is built from 13 residues. The sequenced CDR3 bases are TGTGCCAGCAGTTCCGACAGGGAGGAT. This encodes CASSSDRED. The CDR3 as a whole reads CASSSDREDEQYF.

This clone was counted only a few times. Gene names denote mouse genes. The CDR3 end lies 4 residues beyond the end of the read and is filled in from the germline J gene. V and J are TRBV1 and TRBJ1-1; TRBD1 matches at 11 bases. This CDR3 is built from 15 residues. CDR1 NSQYPW and CDR2 LRSPGD come from the germline V gene (reference sequence). Partial CDR3 DNA: TGCACCTGCAGTGCAAAAGGGGGACAGGGGGCA. It encodes CTCSAKGGQGA. The entire CDR3 sequence reads CTCSAKGGQGAEVFF.